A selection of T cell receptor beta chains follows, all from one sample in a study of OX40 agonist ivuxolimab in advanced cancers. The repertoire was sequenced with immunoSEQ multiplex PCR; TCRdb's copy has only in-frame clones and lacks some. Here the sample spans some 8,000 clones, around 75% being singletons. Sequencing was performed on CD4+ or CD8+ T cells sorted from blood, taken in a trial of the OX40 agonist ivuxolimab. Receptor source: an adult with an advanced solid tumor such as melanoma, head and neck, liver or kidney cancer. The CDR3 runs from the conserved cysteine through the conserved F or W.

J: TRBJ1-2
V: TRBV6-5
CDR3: CASSYSLRGFSGYTF

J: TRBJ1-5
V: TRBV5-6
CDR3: CASSLGGSQPQHF

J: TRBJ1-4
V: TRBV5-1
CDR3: CASSLTGVQEKLFF

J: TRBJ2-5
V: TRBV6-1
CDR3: CASSETSGQGQETQYF

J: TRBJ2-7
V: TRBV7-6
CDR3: CASSWRVNLHEQYF

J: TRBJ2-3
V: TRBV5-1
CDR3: CASSLAGALSTDTQYF

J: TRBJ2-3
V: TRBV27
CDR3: CAVLGSGHRGTDTQYF

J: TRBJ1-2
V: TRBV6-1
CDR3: CASSEADNYGYTF

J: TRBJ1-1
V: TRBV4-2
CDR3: CASSQEILSMNTEAFF

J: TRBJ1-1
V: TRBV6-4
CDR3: CASSEGSNTEAFF

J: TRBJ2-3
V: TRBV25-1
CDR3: CASSEYSLTDTQYF